This TCR beta chain stems from a study of post-analysis software for immune sequencing data. Turning to the study itself: The disease courses spanned relapsing-remitting, secondary progressive and progressive-relapsing forms of multiple sclerosis.

Study outcomes and limitations: A significant reduction in normalized Chao1 diversity was observed in multiple sclerosis patients versus controls. The authors found that F measure strongly co-clustered same-batch samples.

Unique molecular identifiers had been added to the TCR beta cDNA libraries. TCRdb processed the PCR reads anew with MiXCR; each CDR3 protein has one entry. In the table there are about 800,000 distinct CDR3 sequences, roughly 29% of which are singletons. This clonotype was counted between two and nine times. The target antigen is unknown. The sequencing sample was made of blood. This clonotype originated in a girl aged 5-17 years with multiple sclerosis.

CDR3 nucleotides: TGTGCCAGCAGCTCACAGGGGCCCCTACAAGAGACCCAGTACTTC. Protein product: CASSSQGPLQETQYF. The genes are TRBV7-9 and TRBJ2-5, with TRBD1 matching 7 bases. The CDR3 has 15 residues. V shed 4 bases, J shed 2 bases, and the junction held 7 bases outside the gene matches. Germline CDR1 is SEHNR and CDR2 is FQNEAQ (reference sequence).